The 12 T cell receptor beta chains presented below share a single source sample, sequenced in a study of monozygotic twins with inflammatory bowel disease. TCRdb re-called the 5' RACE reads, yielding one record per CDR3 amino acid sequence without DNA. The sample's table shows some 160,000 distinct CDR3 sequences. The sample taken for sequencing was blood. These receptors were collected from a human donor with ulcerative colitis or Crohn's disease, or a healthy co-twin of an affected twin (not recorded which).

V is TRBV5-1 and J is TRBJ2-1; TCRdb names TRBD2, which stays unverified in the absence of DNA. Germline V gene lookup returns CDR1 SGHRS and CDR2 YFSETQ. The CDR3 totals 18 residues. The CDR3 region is CASSPLLAGVSSYNEQFF.

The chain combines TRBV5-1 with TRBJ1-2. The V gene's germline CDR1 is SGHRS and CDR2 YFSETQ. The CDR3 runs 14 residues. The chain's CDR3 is CASSLDRPSYGYTF.

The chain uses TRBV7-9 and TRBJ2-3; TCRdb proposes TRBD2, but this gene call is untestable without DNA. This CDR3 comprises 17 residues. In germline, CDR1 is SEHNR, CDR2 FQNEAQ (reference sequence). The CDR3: CASSPRLAGGEADTQYF.

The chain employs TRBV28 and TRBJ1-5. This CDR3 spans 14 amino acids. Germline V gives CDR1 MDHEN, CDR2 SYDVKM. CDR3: CASSPHSGNQPQHF.

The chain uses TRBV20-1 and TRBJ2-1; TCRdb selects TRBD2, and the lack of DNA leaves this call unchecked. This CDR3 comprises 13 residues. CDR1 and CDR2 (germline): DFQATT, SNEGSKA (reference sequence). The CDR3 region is CSARQRGYNEQFF.

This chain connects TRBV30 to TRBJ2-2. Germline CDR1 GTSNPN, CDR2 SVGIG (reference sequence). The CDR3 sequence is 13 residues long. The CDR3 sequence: CAMDAANTGELFF.

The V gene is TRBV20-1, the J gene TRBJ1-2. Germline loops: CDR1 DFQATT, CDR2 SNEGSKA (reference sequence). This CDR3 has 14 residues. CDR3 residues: CSASSISFNYGYTF.

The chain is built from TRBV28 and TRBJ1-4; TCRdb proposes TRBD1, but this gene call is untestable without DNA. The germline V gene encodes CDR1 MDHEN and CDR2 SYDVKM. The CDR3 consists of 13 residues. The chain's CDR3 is CASSRDRNEKLFF.

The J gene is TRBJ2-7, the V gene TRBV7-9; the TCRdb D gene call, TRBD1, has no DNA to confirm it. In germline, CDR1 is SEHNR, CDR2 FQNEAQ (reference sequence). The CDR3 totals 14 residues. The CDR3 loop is CASSLGQGLNEQYF.

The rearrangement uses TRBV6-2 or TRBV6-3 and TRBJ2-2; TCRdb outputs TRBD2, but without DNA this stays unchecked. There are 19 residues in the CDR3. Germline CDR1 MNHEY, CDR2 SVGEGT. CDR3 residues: CVSSYWRASGGRSTGELFF.

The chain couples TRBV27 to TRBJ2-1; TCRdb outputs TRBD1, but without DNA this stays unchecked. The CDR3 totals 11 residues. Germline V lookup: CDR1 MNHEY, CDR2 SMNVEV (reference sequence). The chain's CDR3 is CASRDRGEQFF.

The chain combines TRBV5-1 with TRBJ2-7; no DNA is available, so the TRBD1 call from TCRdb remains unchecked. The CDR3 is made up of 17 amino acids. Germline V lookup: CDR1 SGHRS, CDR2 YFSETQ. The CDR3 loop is CASSRAGTGAFGYEQYF.